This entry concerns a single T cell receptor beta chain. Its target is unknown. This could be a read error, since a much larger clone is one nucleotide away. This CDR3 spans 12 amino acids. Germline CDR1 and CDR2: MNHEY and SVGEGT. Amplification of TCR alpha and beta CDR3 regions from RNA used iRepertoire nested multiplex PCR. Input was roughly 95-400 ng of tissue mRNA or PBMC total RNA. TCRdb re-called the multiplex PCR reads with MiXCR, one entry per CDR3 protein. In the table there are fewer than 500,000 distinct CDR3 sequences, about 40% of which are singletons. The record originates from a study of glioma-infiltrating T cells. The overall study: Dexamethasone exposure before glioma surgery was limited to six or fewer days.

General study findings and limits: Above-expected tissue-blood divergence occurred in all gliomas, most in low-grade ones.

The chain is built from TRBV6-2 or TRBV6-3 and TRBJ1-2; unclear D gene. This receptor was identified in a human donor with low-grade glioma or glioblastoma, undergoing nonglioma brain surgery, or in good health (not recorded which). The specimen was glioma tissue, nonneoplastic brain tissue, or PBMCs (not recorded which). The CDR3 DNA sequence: TGTGCCAGCAGAAAGACAAGCTATGACTACACCTTC. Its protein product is CASRKTSYDYTF.